The TCR beta chain under discussion was sequenced for a study of cytomegalovirus exposure and HLA in healthy donors. Study-wide points: Some V segments, including TRBV6-2 and TRBV6-3, were excluded as indistinguishable. Roughly uniform depth of sequencing across donors was assumed in presence/absence analyses. Later analysis demonstrated an association between a missense DCLRE1C variant and TCR beta V- and J-gene trimming.

The length of the CDR3 is 16 residues. Germline CDR1 reads SGHAT; CDR2 reads FQNNGV. V lost 1 base to trimming and J lost 6 bases, with 15 bases between them. About this clone itself: As yet, its antigen is unknown.

PCR was performed using 60 Vbeta and 13 Jbeta primers. The data were produced by immunoSEQ multiplex PCR, yet TCRdb's version contains in-frame clones alone and is incomplete. This table holds 110,000 to 150,000 clones, about two thirds found once. The chain employs TRBV11-2 and TRBJ2-2; the D is unclear. The sample taken for sequencing was PBMCs. This TCR was sampled from a man in his sixties in good health and CMV-seronegative. Here the CDR3 reads CASSLGWSDASGELFF. The CDR3 DNA reads TGTGCCAGCAGCTTAGGTTGGAGTGACGCGTCCGGGGAGCTGTTTTTT.